One sample yielded the 14 T cell receptor beta chains listed below, sequenced in a study of molecular identifiers for immune sequencing clone quantification. TCRdb used MiXCR to reprocess the PCR reads, holding one entry per CDR3 protein. This sample yields some 320,000 distinct CDR3 sequences, of which 20% to 25% are seen a single time; roughly 0.86% belongs to the top ten. The sample consisted of naive CD8+ T cells from blood, with Jurkat cell RNA spiked in. The subset here: FACS-sorted CD8+CD4-CCR7+CD45RA+ naive T cells. All receptors come from a human donor in good health. Some libraries in this study had Jurkat cell RNA spiked in.

In this sample, this clonotype turned up many times. The chain uses TRBV30 and TRBJ2-3; TRBD1 matches 7 bases. The CDR3 runs 13 residues. Looked up from germline, CDR1 is GTSNPN and CDR2 is SVGIG (reference sequence). As DNA, the CDR3 is TGTGCGATGGACAGGCCTGACCCAGATACGCAGTATTTT. Translation gives CAMDRPDPDTQYF. The full variable domain, completed using reference TRBV30 and TRBJ2-3, is SQTIHQWPATLVQPVGSPLSLECTVEGTSNPNLYWYRQAAGRGLQLLFYSVGIGQISSEVPQNLSASRPQDRQFILSSKKLLLSDSGFYLCAMDRPDPDTQYFGPGTRLTVL.

A note on this clonotype: This may arise from a read error, as a much more abundant clone is one base away. CDR3 in amino acids: CASNGGRTEALF. CDR3 coding DNA: TGTGCCAGCAACGGGGGGAGGACTGAAGCTCTCTTT. V and J are TRBV6-5 and TRBJ1-1, with D possibly being TRBD1 (5 bases). This CDR3 has 12 amino acids. Germline-derived CDR1 and CDR2 are MNHEY and SVGAGI.

This clonotype was seen many times. V usage is TRBV2 and J usage is TRBJ1-2; 7 bases map to TRBD1. CDR3 length equals 13 residues. Germline V CDR1 and CDR2: SNHLY, FYNNEI. J lost 4 bases, V lost 5 bases, and 4 bases had no gene match. The CDR3 sequence is CASSNRGPYGYTF. CDR3 nucleotide sequence: TGTGCCAGCAGTAACAGGGGACCCTATGGCTACACCTTC.

Comment on this clonotype: This could be a read error, since a much larger clone is one nucleotide away. The V and J genes are TRBV5-1 and TRBJ2-7; D is unresolved. This CDR3 has 13 amino acids. Germline V gene data show CDR1 as SGHRS and CDR2 as YFSETQ. In nucleotides, the CDR3 is TGCGTCAGCAGCTCCCTCAATGCGGTCGAGCAGTACTTC. This sequence encodes CVSSSLNAVEQYF.

This clonotype was counted at least ten times. The V call is TRBV28, the J call TRBJ2-3; D perhaps matches TRBD2 (6 bases). This CDR3 comprises 19 residues. V was trimmed by 4 bases and J by 7 bases, leaving 30 bases between them. CDR1 MDHEN and CDR2 SYDVKM come from the germline V gene. CDR3 coding DNA: TGTGCCAGCAGTTCTAGCTCGATTCGGACTACCACCCGCGGGAATACGCAGTATTTT. Translated: CASSSSSIRTTTRGNTQYF.

The table lists this clonotype with many counts. DNA of the CDR3: TGCGCCAGCAGCCAAGATACTCAGGGGACCCAAGGCTACACCTTC. This gives the protein CASSQDTQGTQGYTF. The V and J genes are TRBV4-3 and TRBJ1-2; D is perhaps TRBD1 (6 bases). The V end lost 0 bases, the J end lost 8 bases, and 16 bases lay between the germline ends. Germline CDR1 LGHNA, CDR2 YSLEER. The CDR3 totals 15 residues.

Comments on this clonotype: At one of its ends the junction is not consistent with the germline gene, which may arise from a read error. This chain links TRBV5-6 with TRBJ1-1; D not resolved. Germline-derived CDR1 and CDR2 are SGHDT and YYEEEE. The CDR3 spans 12 residues. CDR3 loop: CAGSLGFTEAFF. The CDR3 DNA follows: TGTGCCGGCAGCTTGGGTTTCACTGAAGCTTTCTTT.

This clonotype was counted many times. The chain recombines TRBV9 with TRBJ2-5; D possibly corresponds to TRBD2 (5 bases). The V end was cut by 2 bases, the J end by 4 bases, with 9 bases between. The CDR3 is 13 residues long. The germline V gene encodes CDR1 SGDLS and CDR2 YYNGEE. The CDR3 is CASSVSGSETQYF. Written as DNA, the CDR3 is TGTGCCAGCAGCGTTTCGGGGTCAGAGACCCAGTACTTC.

This chain connects TRBV11-3 to TRBJ2-1, with no clear D. In germline, CDR1 is SGHNT, CDR2 YENEEA. V shed 1 base and J shed 4 bases, with 11 bases lying between them. This CDR3 comprises 15 residues. The CDR3 protein is CASSLGVISYNEQFF. In DNA form, the CDR3 reads TGTGCCAGCAGCTTAGGGGTGATTAGTTACAATGAGCAGTTCTTC.

V usage is TRBV19 and J usage is TRBJ2-6; weak D call: TRBD2 (5 bases). This CDR3 is 20 amino acids long. Germline CDR1 is LNHDA and CDR2 is SQIVND (reference sequence). The V end was cut by 5 bases, the J end by 1 base, with 24 bases between. DNA of the CDR3: TGTGCCAGTAGTCCCCCCCCCGGGGTGTCCCCCTATTCTGGGGCCAACGTCCTGACTTTC. Translation: CASSPPPGVSPYSGANVLTF.

With respect to this clonotype: One junction end disagrees with the germline gene, perhaps due to a read error. The J gene is TRBJ1-1, the V gene TRBV27; tentatively, D is TRBD1 (6 bases). This CDR3 has 12 amino acids. Germline V gene sequence: CDR1 MNHEY, CDR2 SMNVEV (reference sequence). This CDR3 reads CASSLQGSEASF. The CDR3 coding sequence is TGTGCCAGCAGTTTGCAGGGGTCTGAAGCTTCCTTT.

This clonotype was seen at least ten times. The chain couples TRBV18 to TRBJ2-7; D not certain. The CDR3 spans 14 residues. Germline V gene sequence: CDR1 KGHSH, CDR2 LQKENI. The V end lost 0 bases, the J end lost 4 bases, and 10 bases lay between the germline ends. The CDR3 DNA follows: TGTGCCAGCTCACCACCGGGGTATAGTTACGAGCAGTACTTC. Its translation is CASSPPGYSYEQYF.

This clonotype came up many times. The chain recombines TRBV28 with TRBJ2-5; D possibly corresponds to TRBD1 (6 bases). Germline values: CDR1 MDHEN, CDR2 SYDVKM. V was pared by 3 bases and J by 2 bases, with 10 bases between. The CDR3 sequence is 14 residues long. The CDR3 coding sequence is TGTGCCAGCAGTTTTACAGGGTTTCAAGAGACCCAGTACTTC. Translated, it gives CASSFTGFQETQYF.

The table lists this clonotype with many counts. This chain connects TRBV6-5 to TRBJ1-1; D ambiguous. Deletions cut 6 bases from V and 0 bases from J, with 11 bases between. This CDR3 has 14 amino acids. CDR1 and CDR2 (germline): MNHEY, SVGAGI. The CDR3 is CASSNGILNTEAFF. CDR3 in DNA: TGTGCCAGCAGCAACGGCATTCTGAACACTGAAGCTTTCTTT.